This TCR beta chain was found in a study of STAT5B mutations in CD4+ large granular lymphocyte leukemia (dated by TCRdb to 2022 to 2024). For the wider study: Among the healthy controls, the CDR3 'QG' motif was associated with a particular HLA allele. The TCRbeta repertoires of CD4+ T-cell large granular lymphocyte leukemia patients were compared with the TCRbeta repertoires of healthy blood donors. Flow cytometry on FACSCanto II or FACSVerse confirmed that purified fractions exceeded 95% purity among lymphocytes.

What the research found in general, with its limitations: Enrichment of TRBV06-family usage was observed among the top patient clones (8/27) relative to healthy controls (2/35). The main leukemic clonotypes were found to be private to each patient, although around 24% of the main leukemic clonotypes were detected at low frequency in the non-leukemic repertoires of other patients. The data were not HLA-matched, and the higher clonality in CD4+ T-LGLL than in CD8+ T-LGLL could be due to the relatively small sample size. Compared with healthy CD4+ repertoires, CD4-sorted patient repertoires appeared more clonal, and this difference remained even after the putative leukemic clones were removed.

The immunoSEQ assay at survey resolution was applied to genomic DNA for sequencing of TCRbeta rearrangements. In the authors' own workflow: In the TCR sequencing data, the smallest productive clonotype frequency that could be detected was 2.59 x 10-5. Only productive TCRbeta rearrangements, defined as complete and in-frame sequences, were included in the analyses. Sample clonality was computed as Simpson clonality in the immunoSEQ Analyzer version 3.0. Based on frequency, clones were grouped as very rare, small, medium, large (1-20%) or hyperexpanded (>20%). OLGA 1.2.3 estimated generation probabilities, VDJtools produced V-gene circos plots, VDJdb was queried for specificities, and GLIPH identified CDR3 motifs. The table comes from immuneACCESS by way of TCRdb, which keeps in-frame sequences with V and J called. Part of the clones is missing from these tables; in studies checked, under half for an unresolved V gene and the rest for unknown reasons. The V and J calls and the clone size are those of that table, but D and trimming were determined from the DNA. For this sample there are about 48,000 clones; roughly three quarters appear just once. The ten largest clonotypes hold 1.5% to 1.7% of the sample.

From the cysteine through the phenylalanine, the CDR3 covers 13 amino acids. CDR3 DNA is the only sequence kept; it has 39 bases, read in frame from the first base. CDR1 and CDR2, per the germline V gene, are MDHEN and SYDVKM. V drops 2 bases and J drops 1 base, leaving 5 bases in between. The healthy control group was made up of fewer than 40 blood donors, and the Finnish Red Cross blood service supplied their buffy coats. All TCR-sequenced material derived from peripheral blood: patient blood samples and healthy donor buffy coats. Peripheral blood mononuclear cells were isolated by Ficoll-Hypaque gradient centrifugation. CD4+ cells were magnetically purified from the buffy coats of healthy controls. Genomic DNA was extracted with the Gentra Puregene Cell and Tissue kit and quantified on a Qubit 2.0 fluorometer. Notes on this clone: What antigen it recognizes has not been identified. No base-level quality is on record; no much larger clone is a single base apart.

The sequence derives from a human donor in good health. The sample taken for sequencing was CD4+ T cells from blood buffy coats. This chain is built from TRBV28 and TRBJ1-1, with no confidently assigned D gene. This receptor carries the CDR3 CASSLKPNTEAFF. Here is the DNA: TGTGCCAGCAGTTTAAAGCCGAACACTGAAGCTTTCTTT.